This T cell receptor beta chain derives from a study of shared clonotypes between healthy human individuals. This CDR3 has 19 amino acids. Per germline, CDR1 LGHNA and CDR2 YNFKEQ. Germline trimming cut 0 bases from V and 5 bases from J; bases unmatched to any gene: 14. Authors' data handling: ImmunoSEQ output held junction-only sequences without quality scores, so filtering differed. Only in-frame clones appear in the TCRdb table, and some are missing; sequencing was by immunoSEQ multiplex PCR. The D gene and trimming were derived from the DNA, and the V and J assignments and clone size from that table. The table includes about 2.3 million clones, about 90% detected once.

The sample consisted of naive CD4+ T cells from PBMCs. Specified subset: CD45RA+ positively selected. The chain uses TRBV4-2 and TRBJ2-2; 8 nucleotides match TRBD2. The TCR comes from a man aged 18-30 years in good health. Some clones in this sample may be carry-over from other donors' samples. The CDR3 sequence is CASSQDLIGVAGLTGELFF. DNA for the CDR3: TGTGCCAGCAGCCAAGATCTGATTGGAGTAGCGGGGTTGACCGGGGAGCTGTTTTTT.